The next 22 T cell receptor beta chains were all read from a single sample in a study of T cells expressing NK-cell markers. With the 5' RACE reads reprocessed, TCRdb shows one record per CDR3 protein and no DNA. Its table records roughly 380,000 distinct CDR3 sequences. Sequencing was carried out using blood T cells: a sorted CD56 or NKG2C T cell subset, CD4+ or CD8+ T cells, or bulk PBMC T cells (not recorded which). These receptors all stem from a man aged 18-75 years in good health.

The V call is TRBV7-9, the J call TRBJ2-1; checking the TCRdb D call of TRBD1 is not possible without DNA. CDR3 length: 16 residues. In germline, CDR1 is SEHNR, CDR2 FQNEAQ (reference sequence). CDR3 residues: CASVRYGTQINNEQFF.

The V and J genes are TRBV3-1 and TRBJ1-1. The CDR3 sequence is 15 residues long. The germline V gene has CDR1 LGHDT and CDR2 YNNKEL (reference sequence). CDR3 protein: CASSQVGAGGTEAFF.

The V and J genes are TRBV15 and TRBJ2-1; TCRdb's D call of TRBD1 is untestable without DNA. CDR3 length equals 17 residues. Per germline, CDR1 LNHNV and CDR2 YYDKDF (reference sequence). CDR3 amino acids: CATSRNPGTEDYNEQFF. Combining the CDR3 with reference TRBV15 and TRBJ2-1 gives the whole variable domain DAMVIQNPRYQVTQFGKPVTLSCSQTLNHNVMYWYQQKSSQAPKLLFHYYDKDFNNEADTPDNFQSRRPNTSFCFLDIRSPGLGDTAMYLCATSRNPGTEDYNEQFFGPGTRLTVL.

This chain connects TRBV5-5 to TRBJ1-5; TCRdb selects TRBD1, and the lack of DNA leaves this call unchecked. Per the germline V gene, CDR1 is SGHKS and CDR2 is YYEKEE (reference sequence). The CDR3 has 18 residues. CDR3 residues: CASSLQPLGAALRQPQHF.

The rearrangement links TRBV6-5 to TRBJ1-5. The CDR3 is made up of 18 amino acids. Germline V gene sequence: CDR1 MNHEY, CDR2 SVGAGI. The CDR3 spells CASSYSASGSGSNQPQHF.

The rearrangement uses TRBV7-9 and TRBJ2-5; TCRdb returns TRBD2, unconfirmable since there is no DNA. CDR3 length equals 17 residues. In germline, CDR1 is SEHNR, CDR2 FQNEAQ (reference sequence). CDR3 sequence reads: CASSFGGMAGAQETQYF. The variable domain in full, with the rest retrieved from reference TRBV7-9 and TRBJ2-5, is DTGVSQNPRHKITKRGQNVTFRCDPISEHNRLYWYRQTLGQGPEFLTYFQNEAQLEKSRLLSDRFSAERPKGSFSTLEIQRTEQGDSAMYLCASSFGGMAGAQETQYFGPGTRLLVL.

The rearrangement uses TRBV5-1 and TRBJ1-4; without DNA, the TCRdb call of TRBD1 cannot be checked. From germline, CDR1 is SGHRS and CDR2 YFSETQ. This CDR3 is 14 amino acids long. CDR3 sequence reads: CASSYDPRIEKLFF.

V gene TRBV20-1 combines with J gene TRBJ2-7; absent DNA, TCRdb's TRBD2 call cannot be checked. There are 13 residues in the CDR3. Germline V gene data show CDR1 as DFQATT and CDR2 as SNEGSKA (reference sequence). Here the CDR3 reads CSAKGTSGNEQYF.

The chain joins TRBV5-4 to TRBJ2-3. Germline-derived CDR1 and CDR2 are SGHNT and YYREEE (reference sequence). The length of the CDR3 is 15 residues. CDR3 amino acids: CASSMGGKSTDTQYF.

The rearrangement joins TRBV20-1 to TRBJ2-7; TCRdb outputs TRBD1, but without DNA this stays unchecked. The CDR3 runs to 15 residues. Germline V lookup: CDR1 DFQATT, CDR2 SNEGSKA (reference sequence). CDR3: CSASHLQGLGYEQYF.

The V gene is TRBV28, the J gene TRBJ2-7; without DNA, the TCRdb call of TRBD2 cannot be checked. CDR3 length: 15 amino acids. CDR1 is MDHEN and CDR2 is SYDVKM in the germline V gene. This CDR3 reads CASWGAGQGYYEQYF.

This chain links TRBV7-2 with TRBJ1-2. The CDR3 loop spans 14 amino acids. The germline gives CDR1 SGHTA, CDR2 FQGNSA. The CDR3 protein is CASSPSWQNYGYTF.

The chain links TRBV5-1 to TRBJ1-1; as DNA is missing, the TRBD1 call by TCRdb cannot be tested. Per germline, CDR1 SGHRS and CDR2 YFSETQ. The length of the CDR3 is 17 residues. The chain's CDR3 is CASSGGLDKYMNTEAFF.

J is TRBJ2-5 and V is TRBV5-1; TCRdb's D call of TRBD2 is untestable without DNA. This CDR3 comprises 16 residues. Germline V gene sequence: CDR1 SGHRS, CDR2 YFSETQ. The CDR3 here is CASSDKSGFYQETQYF.

The chain joins TRBV6-2 or TRBV6-3 to TRBJ2-7. The CDR3 sequence is 13 residues long. CDR1 MNHEY and CDR2 SVGEGT come from the germline V gene. The chain's CDR3 is CASSYVGPYEQYF.

The chain joins TRBV5-1 to TRBJ1-1; TCRdb's D gene call, TRBD1, goes unchecked for lack of DNA. The CDR3 runs to 15 residues. Germline V gene sequence: CDR1 SGHRS, CDR2 YFSETQ. The chain's CDR3 is CASSRAQGANTEAFF. The full variable domain, with the rest looked up from reference TRBV5-1 and TRBJ1-1, is KAGVTQTPRYLIKTRGQQVTLSCSPISGHRSVSWYQQTPGQGLQFLFEYFSETQRNKGNFPGRFSGRQFSNSRSEMNVSTLELGDSALYLCASSRAQGANTEAFFGQGTRLTVV.

This rearrangement joins TRBV7-8 to TRBJ2-5; lacking DNA, the TRBD1 call made by TCRdb goes unchecked. The germline gives CDR1 SGHVS, CDR2 FQNEAQ. The CDR3 runs 14 residues. CDR3 residues: CASSPSRTEETQYF.

The rearrangement links TRBV2 to TRBJ2-7; TCRdb selects TRBD1, and the lack of DNA leaves this call unchecked. CDR1 is SNHLY, CDR2 FYNNEI, per germline. This CDR3 has 13 amino acids. The CDR3 loop reads CASAQGGSHEQYF.

This chain joins TRBV12-3 or TRBV12-4 and TRBJ2-5; the TCRdb call, TRBD1, lacks DNA for checking. The CDR3 totals 15 residues. The CDR3 is CASSFRGPGKETQYF.

The chain links TRBV20-1 to TRBJ2-7. Germline values: CDR1 DFQATT, CDR2 SNEGSKA (reference sequence). The CDR3 runs 15 residues. CDR3: CSARDDRRPSYEQYF.

The V gene is TRBV29-1, the J gene TRBJ2-3; TCRdb picks TRBD2, but there is no DNA to check that call. Germline lookup yields CDR1 SQVTM and CDR2 ANQGSEA. This CDR3 comprises 13 residues. CDR3 sequence reads: CSGGGGITDTQYF.

V gene TRBV12-3 or TRBV12-4 combines with J gene TRBJ1-3; checking the TCRdb D call of TRBD1 is not possible without DNA. The CDR3 has 15 amino acids. CDR3 sequence reads: CASSRRGGSGNTIYF.